These T cell receptor beta chains were read from a single sample in a study of blood T cell repertoires in COVID-19. Generated by immunoSEQ multiplex PCR, the TCRdb table keeps only in-frame clones and is missing some. The sample has roughly 33,000 clones; approximately 91% are singletons. The specimen sequenced was peripheral blood. The receptors were gathered from a human donor in a cohort sampled during active COVID-19. Each CDR3 is given with its conserved first and last residue. The D gene is left open where the match is weak. Not every row has a clone size; where given, it reads once, few, many or a size class.

TRBJ1-4 | . | . | TRBV2 | TGTGCCAGCAGTGAAGGGGGCATGCGTAATGAAAAACTGTTTTTT | CASSEGGMRNEKLFF
TRBJ2-7 | . | . | TRBV5-6 | TGTGCCAGCAGCCGACTGACGGGAACCTACGAGCAGTACTTC | CASSRLTGTYEQYF
TRBJ2-1 | . | TRBD2 | TRBV10-3 | TGTGCCATCAGTGACGTTAGCGGGAGGAGCTATGAGCAGTTCTTC | CAISDVSGRSYEQFF
TRBJ2-1 | . | TRBD2 | TRBV5-6 | TGTGCCAGCAGCTTTAGTAGCGGGATGTCAGAGCAGTTCTTC | CASSFSSGMSEQFF
TRBJ1-1 | . | TRBD1 | TRBV28 | TGTGCCAGCAGCCCTACGACAGGGGCCAAGAACACTGAAGCTTTCTTT | CASSPTTGAKNTEAFF
TRBJ1-3 | . | . | TRBV12-3/TRBV12-4 | TGTGCCAGCAGCCGGGTCTCTGGAAACACCATATATTTT | CASSRVSGNTIYF
TRBJ2-3 | . | . | TRBV7-3 | TGTGCCAGCAGCACCAGAAGAAGCACAGATACGCAGTATTTT | CASSTRRSTDTQYF
TRBJ1-1 | . | TRBD1 | TRBV27 | TGTGCCAGCAGTTCAACCGGGACAGGGCTGAACACTGAAGCTTTCTTT | CASSSTGTGLNTEAFF
TRBJ2-1 | . | TRBD2 | TRBV29-1 | TGCAGCGGGTGGAGAACCGCCGGGACTAGCGGGAGCGATGAGCAGTTCTTC | CSGWRTAGTSGSDEQFF
TRBJ1-5 | few | TRBD1 | TRBV6-2/TRBV6-3 | TGTGCCAGCAGTCGTGGACAGGGCGGTCAGCCCCAGCATTTT | CASSRGQGGQPQHF
TRBJ1-4 | . | . | TRBV4-3 | TGCGCCAGCAGCCGGAACAGGGCTTTGAGTGAAAAACTGTTTTTT | CASSRNRALSEKLFF
TRBJ2-7 | . | TRBD2 | TRBV19 | TGTGCCAGTAGTACCCCCGCTAGCGGGAGAGGGGACTACGAGCAGTACTTC | CASSTPASGRGDYEQYF
TRBJ2-2 | . | TRBD2 | TRBV11-3 | TGTGCCAGCAGCTCGACTAGCCCGAACACCGGGGAGCTGTTTTTT | CASSSTSPNTGELFF
TRBJ2-7 | . | TRBD1 | TRBV5-5 | TGTGCCAGCAGCTTGGGGACAGGGGGCTACGAGCAGTACTTC | CASSLGTGGYEQYF
TRBJ2-3 | once | . | TRBV6-2/TRBV6-3 | TGTGCCAGCAGTTACTCCCCAGTGGATAGCCTAATTTTCACAGATACGCAGTATTTT | CASSYSPVDSLIFTDTQYF
TRBJ2-1 | . | TRBD1 | TRBV7-9 | TGTGCCAGCAGTCGGGCACAGGGGGCCTCCTACAATGAGCAGTTCTTC | CASSRAQGASYNEQFF
TRBJ2-2 | . | . | TRBV11-3 | TGTGCCAGCAGGCCAGGGACTGAGTACGCCGGGGAGCTGTTTTTT | CASRPGTEYAGELFF
TRBJ1-1 | . | . | TRBV11-2 | TGTGCCAGCAGCTTAAAAGGGGAAACTGAAGCTTTCTTT | CASSLKGETEAFF
TRBJ1-2 | . | TRBD1 | TRBV4-1 | TGCGCCAGCAGTGCGGACAGGGATTTTTATGGCTACACCTTC | CASSADRDFYGYTF
TRBJ1-2 | . | . | TRBV27 | TGTGCCAGCAGTTCTCTACAGGGTTTTTCTGGCTACACCTTC | CASSSLQGFSGYTF
TRBJ2-7 | . | TRBD2 | TRBV6-2/TRBV6-3 | TGTGCCAGCAGTTACACTAGCGGGAGTTACGAGCAGTACTTC | CASSYTSGSYEQYF
TRBJ2-2 | . | TRBD1 | TRBV7-9 | TGTGCCAGCAGCTTAGGCAACAGGGGGCATAGCGGGGAGCTGTTTTTT | CASSLGNRGHSGELFF
TRBJ2-2 | . | . | TRBV5-1 | TGCGCCAGCAGCCTCGGACATAGGAACACCGGGGAGCTGTTTTTT | CASSLGHRNTGELFF
TRBJ1-1 | . | . | TRBV7-9 | TGTGCCAGCAGCTTAGCGCGCGGGGCTGGAACTGAAGCTTTCTTT | CASSLARGAGTEAFF
TRBJ2-1 | . | . | TRBV30 | TGTGCCTGGAGTGTTGGGGGGAGAAGGTTCTTC | CAWSVGGRRFF
TRBJ1-3 | . | . | TRBV27 | TGTGCCAGCAGTCCCCGGAGGACTGGAAACACCATATATTTT | CASSPRRTGNTIYF
TRBJ2-7 | . | TRBD1 | TRBV7-2 | TGTGCCAGCAGAGAACCGGGGACAGGCCACGAGCAGTACTTC | CASREPGTGHEQYF
TRBJ1-5 | . | . | TRBV7-2 | TGTGCCACGGCGGGGTGGGCAAATGAGCCCCAGCATTTT | CATAGWANEPQHF
TRBJ1-1 | . | TRBD1 | TRBV7-3 | TGTGCCAGCAGCTTACTCCGACAGGGCGAAGCTTTCTTT | CASSLLRQGEAFF
TRBJ1-1 | . | . | TRBV4-1 | TGCGCCAGCAGCCAGAACAGGGATCGGGTCACTGAAGCTTTCTTT | CASSQNRDRVTEAFF